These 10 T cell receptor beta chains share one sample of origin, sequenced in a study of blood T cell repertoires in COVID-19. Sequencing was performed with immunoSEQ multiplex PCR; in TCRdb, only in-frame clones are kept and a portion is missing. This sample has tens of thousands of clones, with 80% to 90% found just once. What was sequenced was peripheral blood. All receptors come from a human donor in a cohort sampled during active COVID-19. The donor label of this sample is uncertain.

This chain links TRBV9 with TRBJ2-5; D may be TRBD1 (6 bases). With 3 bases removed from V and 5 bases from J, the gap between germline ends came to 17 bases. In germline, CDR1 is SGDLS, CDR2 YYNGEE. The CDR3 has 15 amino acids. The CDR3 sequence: CASSAVDSPRETQYF. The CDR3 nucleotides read TGTGCCAGCAGCGCAGTGGACAGCCCCAGGGAGACCCAGTACTTC.

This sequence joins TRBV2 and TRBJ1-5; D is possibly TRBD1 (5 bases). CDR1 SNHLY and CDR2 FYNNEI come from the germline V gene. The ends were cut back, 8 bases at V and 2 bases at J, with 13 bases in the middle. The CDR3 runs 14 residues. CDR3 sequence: CASGGGRGNQPQHF. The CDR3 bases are TGTGCCAGCGGGGGAGGGCGCGGCAATCAGCCCCAGCATTTT. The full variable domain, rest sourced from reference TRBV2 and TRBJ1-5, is EPEVTQTPSHQVTQMGQEVILRCVPISNHLYFYWYRQILGQKVEFLVSFYNNEISEKSEIFDDQFSVERPDGSNFTLKIRSTKLEDSAMYFCASGGGRGNQPQHFGDGTRLSIL.

The CDR3 is CATAAQGRNEQFF. For the CDR3, the DNA is TGTGCCACTGCGGCCCAGGGGCGCAATGAGCAGTTCTTC. The J gene is TRBJ2-1, the V gene TRBV27, with D possibly being TRBD1 (6 bases). Germline CDR1 and CDR2: MNHEY and SMNVEV (reference sequence). The CDR3 is 13 residues long. V dropped 10 bases and J dropped 6 bases, with 16 bases sitting between them.

CDR3 in amino acids: CASNGGNSYNEQFF. CDR3 nucleotides: TGTGCCAGCAACGGGGGAAATTCCTACAATGAGCAGTTCTTC. This sequence joins TRBV2 and TRBJ2-1, with D tentatively TRBD2 (6 bases). The CDR3 covers 14 residues. V was cut by 7 bases and J by 1 base, with 11 bases left in between. Germline V gives CDR1 SNHLY, CDR2 FYNNEI.

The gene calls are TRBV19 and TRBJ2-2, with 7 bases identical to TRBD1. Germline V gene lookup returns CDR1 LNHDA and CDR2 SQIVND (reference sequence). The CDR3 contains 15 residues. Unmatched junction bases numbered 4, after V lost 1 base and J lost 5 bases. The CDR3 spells CASSIVGRGTGELFF. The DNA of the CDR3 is TGTGCCAGTAGTATAGTCGGCAGGGGGACCGGGGAGCTGTTTTTT. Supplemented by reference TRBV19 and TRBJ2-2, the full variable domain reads DGGITQSPKYLFRKEGQNVTLSCEQNLNHDAMYWYRQDPGQGLRLIYYSQIVNDFQKGDIAEGYSVSREKKESFPLTVTSAQKNPTAFYLCASSIVGRGTGELFFGEGSRLTVL.

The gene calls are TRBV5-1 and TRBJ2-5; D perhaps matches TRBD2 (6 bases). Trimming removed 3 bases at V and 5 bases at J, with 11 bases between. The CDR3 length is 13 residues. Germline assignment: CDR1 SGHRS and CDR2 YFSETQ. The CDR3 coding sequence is TGCGCCAGCAGCTCGGGGGACTCGGAGACCCAGTACTTC. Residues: CASSSGDSETQYF. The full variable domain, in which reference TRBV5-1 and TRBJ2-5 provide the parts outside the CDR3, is KAGVTQTPRYLIKTRGQQVTLSCSPISGHRSVSWYQQTPGQGLQFLFEYFSETQRNKGNFPGRFSGRQFSNSRSEMNVSTLELGDSALYLCASSSGDSETQYFGPGTRLLVL.

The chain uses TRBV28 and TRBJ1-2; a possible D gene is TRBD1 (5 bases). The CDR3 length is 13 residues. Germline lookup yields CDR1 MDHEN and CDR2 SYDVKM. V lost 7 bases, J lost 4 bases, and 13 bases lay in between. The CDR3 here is CASTPGGVYGYTF. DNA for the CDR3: TGTGCCAGCACCCCAGGAGGGGTCTATGGCTACACCTTC.

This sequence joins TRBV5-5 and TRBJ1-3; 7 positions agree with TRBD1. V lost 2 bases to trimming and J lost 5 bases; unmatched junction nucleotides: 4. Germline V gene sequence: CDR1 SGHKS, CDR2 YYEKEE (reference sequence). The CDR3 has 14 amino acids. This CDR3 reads CASSFTGDRNTIYF. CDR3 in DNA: TGTGCCAGCAGCTTCACAGGGGATAGAAACACCATATATTTT. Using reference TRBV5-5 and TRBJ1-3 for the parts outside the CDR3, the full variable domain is DAGVTQSPTHLIKTRGQQVTLRCSPISGHKSVSWYQQVLGQGPQFIFQYYEKEERGRGNFPDRFSARQFPNYSSELNVNALLLGDSALYLCASSFTGDRNTIYFGEGSWLTVV.

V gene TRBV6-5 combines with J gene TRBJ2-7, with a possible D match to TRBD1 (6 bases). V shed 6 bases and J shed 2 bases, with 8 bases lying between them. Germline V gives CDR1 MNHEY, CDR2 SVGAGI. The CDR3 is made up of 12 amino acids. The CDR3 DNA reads TGTGCCAGCAGGGGACAAGCCTACGAGCAGTACTTC. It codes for CASRGQAYEQYF.

CDR3 DNA: TGCGCCAGCAGCACGGGACTCACCTACGAGCAGTACTTC. Translating gives CASSTGLTYEQYF. This chain connects TRBV5-1 to TRBJ2-7; a weak D match, TRBD2 (6 bases). Trimming took 4 bases from V and 2 from J, leaving 10 bases between them. The germline V gene has CDR1 SGHRS and CDR2 YFSETQ. The CDR3 extends over 13 amino acids.